The rows below give T cell receptor beta chains drawn from one sample of a study of blood T cell repertoires in COVID-19. Sequenced by immunoSEQ multiplex PCR; TCRdb stores in-frame clones only, minus some. This sample has around 120,000 clones, with about 85% found just once. The sequenced sample consisted of peripheral blood. These receptors came from a man between 70 and 80 years old with acute or convalescent COVID-19. Each CDR3 is given with its conserved first and last residue. The order of the fields is J gene, D gene, clone size, V gene, CDR3 DNA, CDR3 protein. D genes are given only for firm matches. Size is stated for part of the rows, as once, few or many counts, or as a class when the clone is expanded.

J gene: TRBJ2-1
D gene: TRBD2
clone size: -
V gene: TRBV27
CDR3 DNA: TGTGCCAGCCACCTAGCGGGGGCCTCTTACAATGAGCAGTTCTTC
CDR3 protein: CASHLAGASYNEQFF

J gene: TRBJ2-3
D gene: TRBD2
clone size: few
V gene: TRBV11-2
CDR3 DNA: TGTGCCAGCAGCTTACTAGCGGGGGTCCGGGATACGCAGTATTTT
CDR3 protein: CASSLLAGVRDTQYF

J gene: TRBJ1-1
D gene: TRBD1
clone size: -
V gene: TRBV29-1
CDR3 DNA: TGCAGCTGCGCTCAGGGGGGATACACTGAAGCTTTCTTT
CDR3 protein: CSCAQGGYTEAFF

J gene: TRBJ1-1
D gene: -
clone size: -
V gene: TRBV12-3/TRBV12-4
CDR3 DNA: TGTGCCACCCAGATCGGGAGCGGCACTGAAGCTTTCTTT
CDR3 protein: CATQIGSGTEAFF

J gene: TRBJ1-1
D gene: TRBD1
clone size: once
V gene: TRBV10-3
CDR3 DNA: TGCAGATGGACAGGGGGCGCGGACACTGAAGCTTTCTTT
CDR3 protein: CRWTGGADTEAFF

J gene: TRBJ1-2
D gene: -
clone size: -
V gene: TRBV6-1
CDR3 DNA: TGTGCCAGCAGTGACCAGGGGAGATGGGGCTACACCTTC
CDR3 protein: CASSDQGRWGYTF

J gene: TRBJ1-6
D gene: -
clone size: few
V gene: TRBV18
CDR3 DNA: TGTGCCAGCTCACGGGCGGGAAGGGGAGGATTCGGAAATTCACCCCTCCACTTT
CDR3 protein: CASSRAGRGGFGNSPLHF

J gene: TRBJ2-7
D gene: -
clone size: -
V gene: TRBV4-1
CDR3 DNA: TGCGCCAGCAGCCAACGGGACATTACCTACGAGCAGTACTTC
CDR3 protein: CASSQRDITYEQYF

J gene: TRBJ1-4
D gene: -
clone size: once
V gene: TRBV6-1
CDR3 DNA: TGTGCCAGCAGTGGACTCGGGTATCCTGAAAATGAAAAACTGTTTTTT
CDR3 protein: CASSGLGYPENEKLFF

J gene: TRBJ1-1
D gene: -
clone size: -
V gene: TRBV6-2/TRBV6-3
CDR3 DNA: TGTGCCAGCAGCCCCGGACAGAGAGCCCTGAACACTGAAGCTTTCTTT
CDR3 protein: CASSPGQRALNTEAFF

J gene: TRBJ2-7
D gene: -
clone size: once
V gene: TRBV6-6
CDR3 DNA: TGTGCCAGCACCCCTAGGGGCTTGGGGGAGCAGTACTTC
CDR3 protein: CASTPRGLGEQYF

J gene: TRBJ1-1
D gene: -
clone size: -
V gene: TRBV30
CDR3 DNA: TGTGCCTGGCGGGGTGACACACAGAACACTGAAGCTTTCTTT
CDR3 protein: CAWRGDTQNTEAFF

J gene: TRBJ2-7
D gene: TRBD1
clone size: once
V gene: TRBV19
CDR3 DNA: TGTGCCAGTAGTACAGACGGGACAGGGGCCGAGCAGTACTTC
CDR3 protein: CASSTDGTGAEQYF

J gene: TRBJ1-2
D gene: TRBD1
clone size: -
V gene: TRBV5-6
CDR3 DNA: TGTGCCAGCAGCTCCTTCCGGGACAGGGGTTTCTATGGCTACACCTTC
CDR3 protein: CASSSFRDRGFYGYTF

J gene: TRBJ2-1
D gene: -
clone size: -
V gene: TRBV12-3/TRBV12-4
CDR3 DNA: TGTGCCAGCAGTTTAGGGCAATACAATGAGCAGTTCTTC
CDR3 protein: CASSLGQYNEQFF

J gene: TRBJ1-3
D gene: -
clone size: few
V gene: TRBV18
CDR3 DNA: TGTGCCAGCTCACGGACGGGAGCGAGTGGATCTGGAAACACCATATATTTT
CDR3 protein: CASSRTGASGSGNTIYF

J gene: TRBJ2-1
D gene: -
clone size: -
V gene: TRBV5-1
CDR3 DNA: TGCGCCAGCAGCTTGGGGACAGCCCTAAGGGACAATGAGCAGTTCTTC
CDR3 protein: CASSLGTALRDNEQFF

J gene: TRBJ2-3
D gene: -
clone size: -
V gene: TRBV10-3
CDR3 DNA: TGTGCCATCAGTGAGTCCCCGTCCCGGGCAGATACGCAGTATTTT
CDR3 protein: CAISESPSRADTQYF

J gene: TRBJ1-2
D gene: -
clone size: -
V gene: TRBV7-2
CDR3 DNA: TGTGCCAGCAGCTTAGTAGGTGGGGAGGGGTATGGCTACACCTTC
CDR3 protein: CASSLVGGEGYGYTF

J gene: TRBJ1-2
D gene: -
clone size: -
V gene: TRBV19
CDR3 DNA: TGTGCCAGTAGTTTTGGGAGGCGAGCTAACTATGGCTACACCTTC
CDR3 protein: CASSFGRRANYGYTF

J gene: TRBJ1-2
D gene: TRBD1
clone size: -
V gene: TRBV7-2
CDR3 DNA: TGTGCCAGCAGCTTAGAGGGACAGGGGGCCTATGGCTACACCTTC
CDR3 protein: CASSLEGQGAYGYTF

J gene: TRBJ2-7
D gene: TRBD1
clone size: -
V gene: TRBV5-1
CDR3 DNA: TGCGCCAGCAGCTTCGGGACAGCCTACGAGCAGTACTTC
CDR3 protein: CASSFGTAYEQYF

J gene: TRBJ1-1
D gene: -
clone size: -
V gene: TRBV5-1
CDR3 DNA: TGCGCCAGCAGTTTGTCGATCCGGGACATTAATACTGAAGCTTTCTTT
CDR3 protein: CASSLSIRDINTEAFF

J gene: TRBJ1-5
D gene: TRBD1
clone size: once
V gene: TRBV18
CDR3 DNA: TGTGCCAGCTCACCTACAACAGGGGGAGGCAATCAGCCCCAGCATTTT
CDR3 protein: CASSPTTGGGNQPQHF

J gene: TRBJ2-1
D gene: -
clone size: once
V gene: TRBV7-2
CDR3 DNA: TGTGCCAGCAGCTTAGGACTTAGCTCCTACAATGAGCAGTTCTTC
CDR3 protein: CASSLGLSSYNEQFF

J gene: TRBJ1-1
D gene: -
clone size: -
V gene: TRBV7-9
CDR3 DNA: TGTGCCAGCAGCGTAACACCAAACACTGAAGCTTTCTTT
CDR3 protein: CASSVTPNTEAFF

J gene: TRBJ2-7
D gene: -
clone size: -
V gene: TRBV6-6
CDR3 DNA: TGTGCCAGCAGTTACTCGACTCTCGGGTCCATAAACGAGCAGTACTTC
CDR3 protein: CASSYSTLGSINEQYF

J gene: TRBJ2-5
D gene: -
clone size: -
V gene: TRBV6-5
CDR3 DNA: TGTGCCAGCAGCCGGGACATTGAGGAGACCCAGTACTTC
CDR3 protein: CASSRDIEETQYF

J gene: TRBJ2-3
D gene: -
clone size: -
V gene: TRBV4-1
CDR3 DNA: TGCGCCAGCAGCCAAGAACAGGGACACACAGATACGCAGTATTTT
CDR3 protein: CASSQEQGHTDTQYF

J gene: TRBJ2-1
D gene: TRBD2
clone size: -
V gene: TRBV9
CDR3 DNA: TGTGCCAGCAGCGTAAGAGGTGGGGGACTAGCGGGGTCCTCCTACAATGAGCAGTTCTTC
CDR3 protein: CASSVRGGGLAGSSYNEQFF

J gene: TRBJ2-1
D gene: TRBD2
clone size: -
V gene: TRBV5-1
CDR3 DNA: TGCGCCAGCAGGCCCGGGACTAGCGGGGGGGCCGGATCCTACAATGAGCAGTTCTTC
CDR3 protein: CASRPGTSGGAGSYNEQFF

J gene: TRBJ1-3
D gene: TRBD1
clone size: -
V gene: TRBV9
CDR3 DNA: TGTGCCAGCAGCGGAATAGACAGGGACGACTCTGGAAACACCATATATTTT
CDR3 protein: CASSGIDRDDSGNTIYF

J gene: TRBJ1-4
D gene: -
clone size: -
V gene: TRBV5-5
CDR3 DNA: TGTGCCAGCAGCTTGTTGGGGACTGCAACTAATGAAAAACTGTTTTTT
CDR3 protein: CASSLLGTATNEKLFF

J gene: TRBJ2-3
D gene: TRBD2
clone size: -
V gene: TRBV7-2
CDR3 DNA: TGTGCCAGCAGCTTTCGAAGCGGGGGGACCAGAGATACGCAGTATTTT
CDR3 protein: CASSFRSGGTRDTQYF

J gene: TRBJ1-1
D gene: -
clone size: few
V gene: TRBV5-1
CDR3 DNA: TGCGCCAGCAGCTTGCCAGGGGCTGAAGCTTTCTTT
CDR3 protein: CASSLPGAEAFF

J gene: TRBJ1-6
D gene: -
clone size: -
V gene: TRBV7-9
CDR3 DNA: TGTGCCAGCAGCCCTGTGACAGGTGGGAATTCACCCCTCCACTTT
CDR3 protein: CASSPVTGGNSPLHF

J gene: TRBJ2-2
D gene: TRBD2
clone size: -
V gene: TRBV7-6
CDR3 DNA: TGTGCCAGCAGCTTTCGCGGGGGGGCATACGGGGAGCTGTTTTTT
CDR3 protein: CASSFRGGAYGELFF

J gene: TRBJ1-1
D gene: TRBD1
clone size: few
V gene: TRBV19
CDR3 DNA: TGTGCCAGTAGCGGCCGGGACAGGAGTGAAGCTTTCTTT
CDR3 protein: CASSGRDRSEAFF

J gene: TRBJ1-1
D gene: -
clone size: -
V gene: TRBV18
CDR3 DNA: TGTGCCAGCTCACCACTTCCAGGGGATTCTAACACTGAAGCTTTCTTT
CDR3 protein: CASSPLPGDSNTEAFF

J gene: TRBJ1-4
D gene: -
clone size: -
V gene: TRBV19
CDR3 DNA: TGTGCCAGTAGCGGGGGGCGAACTAATGAAAAACTGTTTTTT
CDR3 protein: CASSGGRTNEKLFF

J gene: TRBJ1-5
D gene: -
clone size: -
V gene: TRBV6-1
CDR3 DNA: TGTGCCAGCAGTGAAGCAGGGGCTAGGCAGCCCCAGCATTTT
CDR3 protein: CASSEAGARQPQHF

J gene: TRBJ2-2
D gene: -
clone size: -
V gene: TRBV24-1
CDR3 DNA: TGTGCCACCAAGGGAGTGGGTGCCACCGGGGAGCTGTTTTTT
CDR3 protein: CATKGVGATGELFF

J gene: TRBJ1-5
D gene: -
clone size: -
V gene: TRBV28
CDR3 DNA: TGTGCCAGCAGTTTATATACAGCCTCAAATCAGCCCCAGCATTTT
CDR3 protein: CASSLYTASNQPQHF

J gene: TRBJ2-7
D gene: -
clone size: -
V gene: TRBV19
CDR3 DNA: TGTGCCAGTAGTATATGGGGGGGCCAAATTTACGAGCAGTACTTC
CDR3 protein: CASSIWGGQIYEQYF

J gene: TRBJ2-5
D gene: TRBD2
clone size: -
V gene: TRBV4-1
CDR3 DNA: TGCGCCAGCAGCCAAGGAGGGATAGCGGGGGGGCTAAAGGAGACCCAGTACTTC
CDR3 protein: CASSQGGIAGGLKETQYF

J gene: TRBJ1-5
D gene: -
clone size: -
V gene: TRBV6-1
CDR3 DNA: TGTGCCAGCAGTGAAGGACAAAAGCAGCCCCAGCATTTT
CDR3 protein: CASSEGQKQPQHF

J gene: TRBJ1-1
D gene: -
clone size: -
V gene: TRBV30
CDR3 DNA: TGTGCCTGGAGTGTACGCGATGAAGCTTTCTTT
CDR3 protein: CAWSVRDEAFF

J gene: TRBJ2-7
D gene: -
clone size: -
V gene: TRBV9
CDR3 DNA: TGTGCCAGCAGCGTAGGTCCAGGATCCTACGAGCAGTACTTC
CDR3 protein: CASSVGPGSYEQYF